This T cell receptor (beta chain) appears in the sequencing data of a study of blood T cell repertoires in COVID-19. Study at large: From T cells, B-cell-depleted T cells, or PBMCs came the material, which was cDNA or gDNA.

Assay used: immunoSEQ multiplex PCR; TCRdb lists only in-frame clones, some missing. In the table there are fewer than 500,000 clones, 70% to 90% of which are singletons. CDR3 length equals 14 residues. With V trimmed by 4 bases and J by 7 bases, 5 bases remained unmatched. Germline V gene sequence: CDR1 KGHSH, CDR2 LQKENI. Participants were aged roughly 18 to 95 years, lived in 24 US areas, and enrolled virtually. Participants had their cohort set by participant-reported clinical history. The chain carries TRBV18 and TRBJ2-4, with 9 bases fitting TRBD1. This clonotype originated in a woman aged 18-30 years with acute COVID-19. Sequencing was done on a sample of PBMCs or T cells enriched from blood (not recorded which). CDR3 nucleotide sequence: TGTGCCAGCTCACTAAACAGGGGGCTGAACATTCAGTACTTC. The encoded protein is CASSLNRGLNIQYF.